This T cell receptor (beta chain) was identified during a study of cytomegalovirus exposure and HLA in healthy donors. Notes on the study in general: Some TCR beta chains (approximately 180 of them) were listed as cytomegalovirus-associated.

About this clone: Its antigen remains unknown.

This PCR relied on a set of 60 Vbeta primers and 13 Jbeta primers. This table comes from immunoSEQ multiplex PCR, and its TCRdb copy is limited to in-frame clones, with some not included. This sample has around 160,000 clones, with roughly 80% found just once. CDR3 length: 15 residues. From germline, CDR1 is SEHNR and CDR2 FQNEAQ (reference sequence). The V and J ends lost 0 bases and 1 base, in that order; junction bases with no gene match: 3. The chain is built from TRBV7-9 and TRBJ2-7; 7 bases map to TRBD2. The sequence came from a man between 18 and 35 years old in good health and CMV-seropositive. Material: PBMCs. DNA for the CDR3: TGTGCCAGCAGCTTAGCTACTAGCGAGTCCTACGAGCAGTACTTC. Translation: CASSLATSESYEQYF. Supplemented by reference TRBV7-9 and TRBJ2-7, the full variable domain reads DTGVSQNPRHKITKRGQNVTFRCDPISEHNRLYWYRQTLGQGPEFLTYFQNEAQLEKSRLLSDRFSAERPKGSFSTLEIQRTEQGDSAMYLCASSLATSESYEQYFGPGTRLTVT.